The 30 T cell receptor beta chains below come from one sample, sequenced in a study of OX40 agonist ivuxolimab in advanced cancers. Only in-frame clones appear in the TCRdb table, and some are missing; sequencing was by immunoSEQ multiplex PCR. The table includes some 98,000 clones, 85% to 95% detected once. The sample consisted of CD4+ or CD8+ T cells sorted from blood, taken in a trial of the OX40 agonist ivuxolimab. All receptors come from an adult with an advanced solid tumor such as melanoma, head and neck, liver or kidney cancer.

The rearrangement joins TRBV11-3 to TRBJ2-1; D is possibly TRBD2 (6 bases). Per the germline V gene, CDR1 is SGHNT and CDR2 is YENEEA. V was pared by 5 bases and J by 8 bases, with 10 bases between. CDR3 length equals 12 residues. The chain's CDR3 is CASSRAGYEQFF. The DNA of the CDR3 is TGTGCCAGCAGCCGCGCGGGGTATGAGCAGTTCTTC.

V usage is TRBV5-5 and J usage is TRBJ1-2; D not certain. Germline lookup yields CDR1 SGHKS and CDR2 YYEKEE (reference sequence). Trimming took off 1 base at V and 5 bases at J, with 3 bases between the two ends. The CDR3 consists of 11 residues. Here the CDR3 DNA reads TGTGCCAGCAGCTTGAATTATGGCTACACCTTC. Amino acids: CASSLNYGYTF.

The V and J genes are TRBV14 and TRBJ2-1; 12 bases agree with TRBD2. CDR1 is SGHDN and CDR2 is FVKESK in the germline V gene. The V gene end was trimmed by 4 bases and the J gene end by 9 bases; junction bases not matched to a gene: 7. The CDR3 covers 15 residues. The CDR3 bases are TGTGCCAGCAGCCGTCTAGCGGGGGGGCTTGGTGAGCAGTTCTTC. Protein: CASSRLAGGLGEQFF.

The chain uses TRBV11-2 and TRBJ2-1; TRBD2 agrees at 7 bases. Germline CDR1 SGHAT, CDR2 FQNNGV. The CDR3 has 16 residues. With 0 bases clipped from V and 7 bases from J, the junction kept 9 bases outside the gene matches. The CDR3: CASSLDFTLAWNEQFF. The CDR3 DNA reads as TGTGCCAGCAGCTTAGACTTTACACTAGCGTGGAATGAGCAGTTCTTC.

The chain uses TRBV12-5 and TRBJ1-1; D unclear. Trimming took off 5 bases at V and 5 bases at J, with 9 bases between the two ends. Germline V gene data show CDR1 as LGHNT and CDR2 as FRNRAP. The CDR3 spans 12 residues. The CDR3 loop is CASGRGETEAFF. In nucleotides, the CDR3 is TGTGCTAGTGGTCGAGGAGAGACTGAAGCTTTCTTT.

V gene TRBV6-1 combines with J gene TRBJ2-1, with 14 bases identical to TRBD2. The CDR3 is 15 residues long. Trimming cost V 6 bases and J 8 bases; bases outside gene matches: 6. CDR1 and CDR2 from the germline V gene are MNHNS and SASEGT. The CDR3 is CASRRGTSGSYEQFF. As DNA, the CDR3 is TGTGCCAGCAGACGGGGGACTAGCGGGAGCTATGAGCAGTTCTTC.

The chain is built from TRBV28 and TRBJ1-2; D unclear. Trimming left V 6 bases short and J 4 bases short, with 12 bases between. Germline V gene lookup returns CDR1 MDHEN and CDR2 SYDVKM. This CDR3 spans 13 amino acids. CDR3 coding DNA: TGTGCCAGCAGGATTCGGACTGCCTATGGCTACACCTTC. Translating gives CASRIRTAYGYTF.

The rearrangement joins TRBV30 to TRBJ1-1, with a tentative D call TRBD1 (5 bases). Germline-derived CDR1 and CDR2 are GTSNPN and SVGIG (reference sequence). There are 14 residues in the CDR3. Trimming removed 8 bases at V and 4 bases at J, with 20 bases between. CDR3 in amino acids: CAGGGEVRSTEAFF. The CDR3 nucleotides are TGTGCCGGCGGGGGGGAGGTCCGGAGCACTGAAGCTTTCTTT.

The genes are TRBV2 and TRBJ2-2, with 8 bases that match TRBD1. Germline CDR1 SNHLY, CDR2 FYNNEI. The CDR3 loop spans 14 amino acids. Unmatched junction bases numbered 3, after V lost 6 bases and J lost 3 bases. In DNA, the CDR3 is TGTGCCAGCAGCAAGGACAGGGACACCGGGGAGCTGTTTTTT. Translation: CASSKDRDTGELFF.

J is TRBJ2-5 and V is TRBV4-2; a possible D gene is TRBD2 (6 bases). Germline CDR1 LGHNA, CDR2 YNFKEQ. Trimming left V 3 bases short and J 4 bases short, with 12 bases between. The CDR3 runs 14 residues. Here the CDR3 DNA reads TGTGCCAGCAGCCACTCCGGGAGAGGAGAGACCCAGTACTTC. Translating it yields CASSHSGRGETQYF.

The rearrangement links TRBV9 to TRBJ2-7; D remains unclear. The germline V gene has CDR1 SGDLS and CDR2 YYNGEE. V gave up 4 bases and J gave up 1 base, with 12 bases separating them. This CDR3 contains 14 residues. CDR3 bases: TGTGCCAGCAGCCCAACGCGACAATCCTACGAGCAGTACTTC. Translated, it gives CASSPTRQSYEQYF.

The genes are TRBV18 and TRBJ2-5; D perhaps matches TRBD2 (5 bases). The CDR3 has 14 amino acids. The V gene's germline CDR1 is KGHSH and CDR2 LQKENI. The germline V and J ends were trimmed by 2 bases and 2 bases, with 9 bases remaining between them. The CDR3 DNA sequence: TGTGCCAGCTCACCAGTGGACTCGCAAGAGACCCAGTACTTC. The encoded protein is CASSPVDSQETQYF.

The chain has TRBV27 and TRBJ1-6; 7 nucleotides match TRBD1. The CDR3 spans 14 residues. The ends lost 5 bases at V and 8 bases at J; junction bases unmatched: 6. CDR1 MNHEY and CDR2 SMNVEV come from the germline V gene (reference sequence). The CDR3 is CASSQWDRDSPLHF. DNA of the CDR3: TGTGCCAGCAGTCAGTGGGACAGAGATTCACCCCTCCACTTT.

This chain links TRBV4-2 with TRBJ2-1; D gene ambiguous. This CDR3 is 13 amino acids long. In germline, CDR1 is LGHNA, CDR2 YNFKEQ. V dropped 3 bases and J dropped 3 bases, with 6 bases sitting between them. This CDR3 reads CASSQVGYNEQFF. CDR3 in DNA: TGTGCCAGCAGCCAGGTGGGCTACAATGAGCAGTTCTTC.

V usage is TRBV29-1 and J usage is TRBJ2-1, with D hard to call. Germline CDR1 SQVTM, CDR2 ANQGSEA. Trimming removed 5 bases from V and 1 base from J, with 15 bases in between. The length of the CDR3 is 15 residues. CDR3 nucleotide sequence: TGCAGCGTTCGCCAGGCCTTAAGTTCCTACAATGAGCAGTTCTTC. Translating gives CSVRQALSSYNEQFF.

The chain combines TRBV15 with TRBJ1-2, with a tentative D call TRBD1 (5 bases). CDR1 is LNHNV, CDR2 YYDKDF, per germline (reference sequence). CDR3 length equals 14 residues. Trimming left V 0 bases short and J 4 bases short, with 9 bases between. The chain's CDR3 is CATSRDDSVYGYTF. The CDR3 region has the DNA TGTGCCACCAGCAGAGATGACAGCGTCTATGGCTACACCTTC.

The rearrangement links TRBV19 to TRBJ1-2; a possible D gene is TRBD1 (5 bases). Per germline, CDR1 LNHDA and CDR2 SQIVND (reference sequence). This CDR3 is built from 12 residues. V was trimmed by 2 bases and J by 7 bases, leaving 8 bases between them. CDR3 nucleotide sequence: TGTGCCAGTAGTATACAGGGCCCTGGCTACACCTTC. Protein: CASSIQGPGYTF.

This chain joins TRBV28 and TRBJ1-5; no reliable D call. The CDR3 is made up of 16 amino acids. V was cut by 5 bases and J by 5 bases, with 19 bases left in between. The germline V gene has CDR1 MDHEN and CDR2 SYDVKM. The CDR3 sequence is CASSLRRGGRDQPQHF. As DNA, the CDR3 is TGTGCCAGCAGTCTCCGGCGGGGAGGGAGAGATCAGCCCCAGCATTTT.

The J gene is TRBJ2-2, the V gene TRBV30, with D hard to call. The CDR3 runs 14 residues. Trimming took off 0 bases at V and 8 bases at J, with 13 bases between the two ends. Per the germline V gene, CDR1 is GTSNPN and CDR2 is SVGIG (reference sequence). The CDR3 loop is CAWSVPGGVGELFF. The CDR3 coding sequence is TGTGCCTGGAGTGTACCAGGCGGAGTAGGGGAGCTGTTTTTT.

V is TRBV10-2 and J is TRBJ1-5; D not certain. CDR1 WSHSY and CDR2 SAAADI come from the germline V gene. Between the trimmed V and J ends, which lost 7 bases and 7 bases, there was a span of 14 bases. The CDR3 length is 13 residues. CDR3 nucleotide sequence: TGCGCCAGCACTGGGCAGTTAGTCCAGCCCCAGCATTTT. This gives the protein CASTGQLVQPQHF.

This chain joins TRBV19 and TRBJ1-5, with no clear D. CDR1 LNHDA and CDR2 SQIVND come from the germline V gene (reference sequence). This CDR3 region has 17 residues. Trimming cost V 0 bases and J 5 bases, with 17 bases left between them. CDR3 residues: CASSIDRAGWRDQPQHF. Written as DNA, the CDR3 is TGTGCCAGTAGTATAGATCGGGCAGGTTGGCGAGATCAGCCCCAGCATTTT.

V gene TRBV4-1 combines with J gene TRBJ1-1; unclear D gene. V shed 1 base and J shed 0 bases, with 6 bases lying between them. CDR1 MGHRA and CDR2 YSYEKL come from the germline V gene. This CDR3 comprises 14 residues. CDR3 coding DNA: TGCGCCAGCAGCCAAGGGTTGCTGAACACTGAAGCTTTCTTT. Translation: CASSQGLLNTEAFF.

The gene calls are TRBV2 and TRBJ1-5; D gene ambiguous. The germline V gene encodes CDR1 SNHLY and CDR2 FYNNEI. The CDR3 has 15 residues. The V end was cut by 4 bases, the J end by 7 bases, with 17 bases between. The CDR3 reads CASSGSRDRGQPQHF. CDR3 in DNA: TGTGCCAGCAGTGGTAGTAGGGATCGTGGACAGCCCCAGCATTTT.

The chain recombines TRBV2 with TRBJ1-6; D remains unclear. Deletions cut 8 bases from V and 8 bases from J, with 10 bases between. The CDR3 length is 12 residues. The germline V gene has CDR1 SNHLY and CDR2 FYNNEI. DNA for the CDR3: TGTGCCAGCGCTCGCTCTGATTCACCCCTCCACTTT. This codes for CASARSDSPLHF. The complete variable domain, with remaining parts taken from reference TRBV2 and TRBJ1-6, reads EPEVTQTPSHQVTQMGQEVILRCVPISNHLYFYWYRQILGQKVEFLVSFYNNEISEKSEIFDDQFSVERPDGSNFTLKIRSTKLEDSAMYFCASARSDSPLHFGNGTRLTVT.

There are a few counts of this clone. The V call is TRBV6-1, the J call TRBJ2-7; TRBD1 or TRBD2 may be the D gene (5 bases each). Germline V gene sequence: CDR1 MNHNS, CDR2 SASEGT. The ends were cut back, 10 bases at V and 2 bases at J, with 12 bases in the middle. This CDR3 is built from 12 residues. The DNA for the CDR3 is TGTGCCACCAGGGACCCAACCTACGAGCAGTACGTC. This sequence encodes CATRDPTYEQYV.

The CDR3 reads CASSPPGYGYTF. CDR3 sequence (DNA): TGTGCCAGCAGCCCGCCGGGGTATGGCTACACCTTC. V gene TRBV7-8 combines with J gene TRBJ1-2; D gene uncertain. Germline values: CDR1 SGHVS, CDR2 FQNEAQ. This CDR3 is 12 amino acids long. Trimming cost V 5 bases and J 5 bases, with 9 bases left between them.

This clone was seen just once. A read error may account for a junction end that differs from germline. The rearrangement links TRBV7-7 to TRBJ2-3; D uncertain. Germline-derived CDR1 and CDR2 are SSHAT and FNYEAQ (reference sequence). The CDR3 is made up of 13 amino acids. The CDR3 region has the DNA TGTGCTAGCAGCTTAGCCCTCACAGATACGCAGTATTTT. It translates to CASSLALTDTQYF.

This CDR3 is CASSTPTGTGELFF. CDR3 DNA: TGTGCCAGTAGTACCCCAACAGGTACCGGGGAGCTGTTTTTT. This chain uses TRBV19 with TRBJ2-2, with D possibly TRBD1 on 5 matching bases. The V gene lost 4 bases and the J gene lost 5 bases, with 11 bases spanning the gap. Germline V gene lookup returns CDR1 LNHDA and CDR2 SQIVND (reference sequence). CDR3 length: 14 residues.

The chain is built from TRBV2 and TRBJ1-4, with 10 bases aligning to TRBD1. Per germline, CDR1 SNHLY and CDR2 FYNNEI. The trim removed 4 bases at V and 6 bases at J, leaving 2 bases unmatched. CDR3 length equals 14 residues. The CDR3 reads CASSGQGADEKLFF. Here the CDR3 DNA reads TGTGCCAGCAGTGGACAGGGGGCGGATGAAAAACTGTTTTTT.

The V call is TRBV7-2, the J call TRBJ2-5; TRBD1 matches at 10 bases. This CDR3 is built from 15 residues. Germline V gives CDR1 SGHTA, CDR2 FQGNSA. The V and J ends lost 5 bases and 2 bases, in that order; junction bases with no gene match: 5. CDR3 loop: CASSQDRGRQETQYF. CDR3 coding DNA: TGTGCCAGCAGCCAAGACAGGGGGCGACAAGAGACCCAGTACTTC.